This entry lists 15 T cell receptor beta chains sequenced from one sample in a study of post-analysis software for immune sequencing data. The study's findings and limits: Comparison of patients with controls showed 4 to 6 TRBV segments more frequent in patients, TRBV5-6, TRBV5-1 and TRBV20-1 among them.

Built from TCR beta cDNA, the libraries had unique molecular identifiers in them. TCRdb re-analysed the PCR reads in MiXCR, keeping a single row per CDR3 protein. Here the sample spans hundreds of thousands of distinct CDR3 sequences, roughly 29% being singletons. The antigens for these receptors are not known. Specimen: blood. The source of these receptors is a girl aged 10 to 17 with multiple sclerosis.

This chain links TRBV4-1 with TRBJ2-1, with D maybe TRBD2 (6 bases). Germline CDR1 reads MGHRA; CDR2 reads YSYEKL. The V end lost 4 bases, the J end lost 0 bases, and 13 bases lay between the germline ends. CDR3 length: 16 amino acids. The CDR3 coding sequence is TGCGCCAGCAGCCCGGGACTGGAGAGCTCCTACAATGAGCAGTTCTTC. This codes for CASSPGLESSYNEQFF.

The chain uses TRBV29-1 and TRBJ1-2, with a weak D call TRBD1 (5 bases). This CDR3 is 14 amino acids long. V was trimmed by 7 bases and J by 5 bases, leaving 20 bases between them. Germline lookup yields CDR1 SQVTM and CDR2 ANQGSEA. The CDR3: CSALGVGAYYGYTF. CDR3 nucleotides: TGCAGCGCCCTGGGGGTCGGCGCCTATTATGGCTACACCTTC.

V and J are TRBV20-1 and TRBJ2-1; a weak D match, TRBD2 (5 bases). Looked up from germline, CDR1 is DFQATT and CDR2 is SNEGSKA (reference sequence). V lost 2 bases and J lost 6, with 17 bases in between. The CDR3 covers 15 residues. The CDR3 DNA follows: TGCAGTGCTAGAAGCCTATCGGGAATGGGCAATGAGCAGTTCTTC. Its translation: CSARSLSGMGNEQFF.

The rearrangement links TRBV7-2 to TRBJ2-5; D may be TRBD1 (6 bases). The CDR3 has 14 residues. Per the germline V gene, CDR1 is SGHTA and CDR2 is FQGNSA. V gave up 4 bases and J gave up 7 bases, with 16 bases separating them. The CDR3: CASSSDRSRVTQYF. CDR3 DNA sequence: TGTGCCAGCAGCTCCGACAGGAGCCGGGTGACCCAGTACTTC. Based on the CDR3 plus reference TRBV7-2 and TRBJ2-5, the full variable domain is GAGVSQSPSNKVTEKGKDVELRCDPISGHTALYWYRQSLGQGLEFLIYFQGNSAPDKSGLPSDRFSAERTGGSVSTLTIQRTQQEDSAVYLCASSSDRSRVTQYFGPGTRLLVL.

The chain joins TRBV7-9 to TRBJ2-2, with 8 positions matching TRBD1. The CDR3 consists of 15 residues. Unmatched junction bases numbered 3, after V lost 5 bases and J lost 1 base. Germline-derived CDR1 and CDR2 are SEHNR and FQNEAQ (reference sequence). The CDR3 coding sequence is TGTGCCAGCAGCCTTACAGGGGGGAACACCGGGGAGCTGTTTTTT. This sequence encodes CASSLTGGNTGELFF.

The rearrangement uses TRBV6-5 and TRBJ1-2; 7 nucleotides agree with TRBD1. From germline, CDR1 is MNHEY and CDR2 SVGAGI. V shed 0 bases, J shed 0 bases, and the junction held 10 bases outside the gene matches. The CDR3 covers 18 residues. CDR3 in DNA: TGTGCCAGCAGTTACTCGAGACAGGGTAATCCTACTAACTATGGCTACACCTTC. Its protein product is CASSYSRQGNPTNYGYTF.

The table lists this clonotype with many counts. V gene TRBV29-1 combines with J gene TRBJ2-1, with D perhaps matching TRBD1 or TRBD2 (5 bases each). The CDR3 covers 14 residues. Germline CDR1 reads SQVTM; CDR2 reads ANQGSEA. V was shortened by 6 bases and J by 5 bases, with 17 bases between the two germline ends. CDR3 protein: CSVAAGDQHNEQFF. The DNA of the CDR3 is TGCAGCGTCGCTGCCGGGGACCAACACAATGAGCAGTTCTTC.

This clonotype has just a few counts. The J gene is TRBJ2-3, the V gene TRBV5-1; weak D call: TRBD2 (6 bases). The CDR3 sequence is 16 residues long. The ends were cut back, 4 bases at V and 0 bases at J, with 15 bases in the middle. CDR1 is SGHRS, CDR2 YFSETQ, per germline. The CDR3 protein is CASSLEGRESTDTQYF. CDR3 nucleotides: TGCGCCAGCAGCCTGGAGGGGCGGGAAAGCACAGATACGCAGTATTTT.

This clonotype was detected a few times. This rearrangement joins TRBV20-1 to TRBJ2-7; 7 bases fit TRBD1. The DNA end lines up better with TRBJ2-5; the J call may be wrong. Germline V gene sequence: CDR1 DFQATT, CDR2 SNEGSKA (reference sequence). CDR3 length equals 13 residues. CDR3 region: CSATRGPTRTQYF. CDR3 nucleotides: TGCAGTGCTACTAGGGGGCCCACAAGGACCCAGTACTTC.

This clonotype was observed a handful of times. The chain joins TRBV5-1 to TRBJ2-2; perhaps TRBD2 as D (5 bases). CDR1 SGHRS and CDR2 YFSETQ come from the germline V gene. The V end was cut by 0 bases, the J end by 4 bases, with 13 bases between. The CDR3 is 16 amino acids. CDR3 residues: CASSLEVGVATGELFF. The DNA for the CDR3 is TGCGCCAGCAGCTTGGAGGTGGGAGTGGCCACCGGGGAGCTGTTTTTT.

The chain links TRBV7-9 to TRBJ2-1; tentatively, D is TRBD2 (6 bases). V was pared by 0 bases and J by 5 bases, with 11 bases between. The V gene's germline CDR1 is SEHNR and CDR2 FQNEAQ (reference sequence). CDR3 size: 15 residues. CDR3 protein: CASSLAGGRHNEQFF. The DNA of the CDR3 is TGTGCCAGCAGCTTAGCTGGGGGGAGACACAATGAGCAGTTCTTC.

This chain connects TRBV7-9 to TRBJ1-4; TRBD1 aligns across 8 bases. The J segment lost 10 bases and the V segment lost 3 bases, leaving 13 bases of the junction unmatched. The CDR3 extends over 16 amino acids. Germline V gives CDR1 SEHNR, CDR2 FQNEAQ (reference sequence). The CDR3 protein is CASSFQEKGQEPKLFF. CDR3 nucleotides: TGTGCCAGCAGCTTTCAAGAGAAGGGACAGGAGCCAAAACTGTTTTTT.

V and J are TRBV9 and TRBJ1-2; D is undetermined. In germline, CDR1 is SGDLS, CDR2 YYNGEE. This CDR3 spans 11 amino acids. V shed 6 bases and J shed 2 bases, with 5 bases lying between them. CDR3 bases: TGTGCCAGCACCACCAACTATGGCTACACCTTC. Protein product: CASTTNYGYTF.

Turning to this clonotype: A much larger clone lies one base from this, so it may be a read error. V usage is TRBV6-1 and J usage is TRBJ2-7; maybe TRBD1 (6 bases). CDR1 MNHNS and CDR2 SASEGT come from the germline V gene. The CDR3 extends over 13 amino acids. Trimming took 6 bases from V and 0 from J, leaving 9 bases between them. The CDR3 loop is CASRWTVSYEQYF. CDR3 bases: TGTGCCAGCAGATGGACAGTCTCCTACGAGCAGTACTTC.

The V call is TRBV20-1, the J call TRBJ2-7; 9 bases fit TRBD1. The V and J ends lost 4 bases and 12 bases, in that order; junction bases with no gene match: 19. The CDR3 length is 15 residues. CDR1 is DFQATT, CDR2 SNEGSKA, per germline (reference sequence). CDR3 loop: CSAISGTGSVETRYF. CDR3 bases: TGCAGTGCTATATCCGGGACAGGGTCGGTGGAGACCCGGTACTTC.